The entry below gives a single TCR beta chain sequence along with its context. Sequencing used immunoSEQ multiplex PCR; TCRdb keeps in-frame clones, though not all of them. The table shows approximately 200,000 clones, with 88% occurring only once. Trimming cost V 5 bases and J 4 bases, with 20 bases left between them. CDR3 size: 17 residues. Germline lookup yields CDR1 SEHNR and CDR2 FQNEAQ (reference sequence). This sample stems from a study of blood T cell repertoires in COVID-19. Overall study context: Sites across the United States, Italy and Spain contributed samples from acute and convalescent COVID-19. From T cells, B-cell-depleted T cells, or PBMCs came the material, which was cDNA or gDNA.

This sequence was found in a young woman with acute or convalescent COVID-19. V usage is TRBV7-9 and J usage is TRBJ2-2, with D tentatively TRBD1 (5 bases). What was sequenced was peripheral blood. This CDR3 reads CASSQTRPGSGTGELFF. The CDR3 DNA reads as TGTGCCAGCAGCCAAACCAGACCAGGGTCGGGCACCGGGGAGCTGTTTTTT. Together with reference TRBV7-9 and TRBJ2-2, the CDR3 gives the full variable domain: DTGVSQNPRHKITKRGQNVTFRCDPISEHNRLYWYRQTLGQGPEFLTYFQNEAQLEKSRLLSDRFSAERPKGSFSTLEIQRTEQGDSAMYLCASSQTRPGSGTGELFFGEGSRLTVL.